The 29 T cell receptor beta chains in this list originate from one sample, sequenced in a study of shared clonotypes between healthy human individuals (dated by TCRdb to about 2020). Libraries were prepared through the immunoSEQ multiplex PCR assay. The table comes from immuneACCESS by way of TCRdb, which keeps in-frame sequences with V and J called. Part of the clones is missing from these tables; in studies checked, under half for an unresolved V gene and the rest for unknown reasons. This sample lists about 2.4 million clones; roughly nine tenths were detected once. The leading ten clones occupy about 0.13% of the sample. Sequencing was carried out using naive CD4+ T cells sorted from blood. Taken with the paper, the label for cell subset or site translates to: CD45RA+ positively selected. These receptors all come from a man aged 18 to 35 in good health.

The chain joins TRBV5-4 to TRBJ2-2; TRBD2 agrees at 7 bases. V was clipped by 4 bases and J by 3 bases; unmatched bases: 6. CDR3 length equals 15 residues. CDR1 and CDR2 from the germline V gene are SGHNT and YYREEE (reference sequence). The CDR3 bases are TGTGCCAGCAGCCCGCGGGCGGGAGACACCGGGGAGCTGTTTTTT. This translates into CASSPRAGDTGELFF.

The CDR3 sequence: CASSDQGWEKLFF. CDR3 DNA: TGTGCCAGCAGTGACCAGGGTTGGGAAAAACTGTTTTTT. The V gene is TRBV2, the J gene TRBJ1-4; a weak D match, TRBD1 (5 bases). Looked up from germline, CDR1 is SNHLY and CDR2 is FYNNEI. V was trimmed by 3 bases and J by 8 bases, leaving 10 bases between them. This CDR3 has 13 amino acids.

J is TRBJ2-3 and V is TRBV10-3, with 9 positions matching TRBD2. V trimming: 10 bases; J trimming: 4 bases; junction bases outside the gene matches: 9. The CDR3 totals 14 residues. The germline V gene has CDR1 ENHRY and CDR2 SYGVKD. This CDR3 reads CATCAGGQADTQYF. The CDR3, as DNA: TGTGCCACGTGTGCGGGGGGGCAGGCAGATACGCAGTATTTT.

For this clone: The same CDR3 arises from other DNA sequences in this sample as well. The chain couples TRBV6-6 to TRBJ2-5; unclear D gene. V lost 0 bases to trimming and J lost 4 bases, with 6 bases between them. The CDR3 has 13 amino acids. Looked up from germline, CDR1 is MNHNY and CDR2 is SVGAGI (reference sequence). CDR3 in amino acids: CASSYSWGETQYF. CDR3 coding DNA: TGTGCCAGCAGTTACTCGTGGGGAGAGACCCAGTACTTC.

The chain carries TRBV19 and TRBJ1-1; D is unclear. Trimming shortened V by 7 bases and J by 5 bases, and 17 bases separated the two germline ends. Germline assignment: CDR1 LNHDA and CDR2 SQIVND (reference sequence). The CDR3 loop spans 14 amino acids. CDR3 coding DNA: TGTGCCAGTACCCATCAAAATGGGCGGACTGAAGCTTTCTTT. It codes for CASTHQNGRTEAFF.

V and J are TRBV9 and TRBJ2-5; 7 bases map to TRBD1. Trimming cost V 3 bases and J 5 bases; bases outside gene matches: 10. This CDR3 is 15 amino acids long. Germline CDR1 and CDR2: SGDLS and YYNGEE. In nucleotides, the CDR3 is TGTGCCAGCAGCGGCAAACAGGGGAGACGGGAGACCCAGTACTTC. It codes for CASSGKQGRRETQYF.

CDR3 sequence: CASSQEGLTTGELFF. Written as DNA, the CDR3 is TGCGCCAGCAGCCAAGAGGGTCTGACAACCGGGGAGCTGTTTTTT. This chain connects TRBV4-3 to TRBJ2-2; the D is unclear. The germline V and J ends were trimmed by 0 bases and 5 bases, with 10 bases remaining between them. CDR3 length equals 15 residues. The germline CDR1 and CDR2 sequences are LGHNA and YSLEER.

The J gene is TRBJ2-2, the V gene TRBV7-2; 10 bases match TRBD2. The CDR3 is 19 amino acids. Germline V gene lookup returns CDR1 SGHTA and CDR2 FQGNSA. Trimming took 5 bases from V and 5 from J; bases not matched to a gene: 17. In DNA form, the CDR3 reads TGTGCCAGCAGCCCCCGGGTGAAAGCGGGAGGGCCGAGGACCGGGGAGCTGTTTTTT. Translating gives CASSPRVKAGGPRTGELFF.

The chain carries TRBV7-2 and TRBJ2-5; TRBD2 matches at 9 bases. In germline, CDR1 is SGHTA, CDR2 FQGNSA. This CDR3 region has 14 residues. Trimming at V came to 5 bases and at J to 5 bases, leaving 6 bases not matched to a gene. Here the CDR3 reads CASSPGTSSETQYF. CDR3 DNA sequence: TGTGCCAGCAGCCCAGGGACTAGCTCGGAGACCCAGTACTTC.

The CDR3 nucleotides are TGTGCCATCAGGGGACAGGCCGCCTACGAGCAGTACTTC. This encodes CAIRGQAAYEQYF. This rearrangement joins TRBV10-3 to TRBJ2-7, with TRBD1 matching 8 bases. The germline CDR1 and CDR2 sequences are ENHRY and SYGVKD. The CDR3 has 13 amino acids. Unmatched junction bases numbered 3, after V lost 6 bases and J lost 2 bases.

The chain recombines TRBV27 with TRBJ2-1; the match to TRBD2 covers 11 bases. V lost 6 bases, J lost 10 bases, and 8 bases stayed unmatched. Germline V lookup: CDR1 MNHEY, CDR2 SMNVEV (reference sequence). The CDR3 contains 14 residues. CDR3 DNA: TGTGCCAGCAGCTTTAGCGGGGGGGCAGGAGAGCAGTTCTTC. This translates into CASSFSGGAGEQFF.

V usage is TRBV7-3 and J usage is TRBJ2-3; D call uncertain. The CDR3 extends over 14 amino acids. CDR1 is SGHTA and CDR2 is FQGTGA in the germline V gene. V was cut by 2 bases and J by 2 bases, with 8 bases left in between. CDR3 protein: CASSLAVSTDTQYF. The CDR3 DNA reads TGTGCCAGCAGCTTAGCGGTTTCCACAGATACGCAGTATTTT. The full variable domain, its missing parts supplied by reference TRBV7-3 and TRBJ2-3, is GAGVSQTPSNKVTEKGKYVELRCDPISGHTALYWYRQSLGQGPEFLIYFQGTGAADDSGLPNDRFFAVRPEGSVSTLKIQRTERGDSAVYLCASSLAVSTDTQYFGPGTRLTVL.

The rearrangement links TRBV27 to TRBJ2-1; D gene ambiguous. The germline CDR1 and CDR2 sequences are MNHEY and SMNVEV (reference sequence). There are 14 residues in the CDR3. V was shortened by 5 bases and J by 1 base, with 9 bases between the two germline ends. CDR3 DNA: TGTGCCAGCAGTCCCATGTCATCCTACAATGAGCAGTTCTTC. Amino acids: CASSPMSSYNEQFF.

The genes are TRBV28 and TRBJ2-5, with 12 bases fitting TRBD2. Germline CDR1 is MDHEN and CDR2 is SYDVKM. This CDR3 has 17 residues. The V gene end was trimmed by 2 bases and the J gene end by 2 bases; junction bases not matched to a gene: 6. The CDR3 region is CASSLLAGGPWQETQYF. The CDR3 nucleotides are TGTGCCAGCAGTTTACTAGCGGGAGGGCCGTGGCAAGAGACCCAGTACTTC.

The chain is built from TRBV5-5 and TRBJ1-2; D is perhaps TRBD1 (6 bases). Trimming took 0 bases from V and 3 from J, leaving 12 bases between them. The CDR3 is 15 residues long. Germline V lookup: CDR1 SGHKS, CDR2 YYEKEE (reference sequence). The CDR3 DNA reads TGTGCCAGCAGCTTGGGAAGGGGGGACCACTATGGCTACACCTTC. It encodes CASSLGRGDHYGYTF. The full variable domain, rest sourced from reference TRBV5-5 and TRBJ1-2, is DAGVTQSPTHLIKTRGQQVTLRCSPISGHKSVSWYQQVLGQGPQFIFQYYEKEERGRGNFPDRFSARQFPNYSSELNVNALLLGDSALYLCASSLGRGDHYGYTFGSGTRLTVV.

This sequence joins TRBV11-3 and TRBJ2-5, with D tentatively TRBD2 (6 bases). This CDR3 comprises 15 residues. The germline V and J ends were trimmed by 1 base and 5 bases, with 14 bases remaining between them. The germline gives CDR1 SGHNT, CDR2 YENEEA. CDR3 DNA: TGTGCCAGCAGCTTAGGTAGCGGAGTCTGGGAGACCCAGTACTTC. Translated, it gives CASSLGSGVWETQYF.

CDR3 in amino acids: CASSQAVTGNQPQHF. The DNA of the CDR3 is TGCGCCAGCAGCCAAGCAGTAACAGGCAATCAGCCCCAGCATTTT. The V gene is TRBV4-1, the J gene TRBJ1-5; D gene unclear. The CDR3 covers 15 residues. V lost 1 base to trimming and J lost 2 bases, with 9 bases between them. The germline CDR1 and CDR2 sequences are MGHRA and YSYEKL.

The rearrangement joins TRBV5-4 to TRBJ2-2; a possible D gene is TRBD2 (6 bases). The CDR3 is 15 residues long. Germline V CDR1 and CDR2: SGHNT, YYREEE (reference sequence). V lost 5 bases and J 7 bases, leaving 18 bases between the germline ends. Written as DNA, the CDR3 is TGTGCCAGCAGTGATTTTCGGGCGGGGAGCGGGGAGCTGTTTTTT. It is translated as CASSDFRAGSGELFF.

The genes are TRBV5-1 and TRBJ1-4, with 10 positions matching TRBD1. The CDR3 extends over 16 amino acids. Germline CDR1 and CDR2: SGHRS and YFSETQ. Trimming at V came to 4 bases and at J to 3 bases, leaving 6 bases not matched to a gene. CDR3 amino acids: CASSRTGGLANEKLFF. CDR3 sequence (DNA): TGCGCCAGCAGCAGGACAGGGGGGCTTGCTAATGAAAAACTGTTTTTT.

This chain joins TRBV9 and TRBJ2-7; 10 bases align to TRBD2. Germline V gives CDR1 SGDLS, CDR2 YYNGEE. J gave up 9 bases and V 3 bases, and 3 bases lay outside the gene matches. The CDR3 is 12 amino acids. CDR3 protein: CASSGSGGRQYF. CDR3 DNA: TGTGCCAGCAGCGGTAGCGGGGGGAGGCAGTACTTC.

This chain joins TRBV11-2 and TRBJ2-3; D ambiguous. The CDR3 consists of 16 residues. The germline V gene encodes CDR1 SGHAT and CDR2 FQNNGV. V was clipped by 0 bases and J by 4 bases, with 14 bases between them. The CDR3 protein is CASSLEVDLWADTQYF. For the CDR3, the DNA is TGTGCCAGCAGCTTAGAGGTTGACTTATGGGCAGATACGCAGTATTTT.

Concerning this clone itself: Other nucleotide sequences in the sample specify the same CDR3. This rearrangement joins TRBV5-1 to TRBJ2-5; D gene unclear. CDR1 and CDR2 (germline): SGHRS, YFSETQ. The germline V and J ends were trimmed by 0 bases and 4 bases, with 4 bases remaining between them. The length of the CDR3 is 12 residues. CDR3: CASSLVGETQYF. CDR3 nucleotide sequence: TGCGCCAGCAGCTTGGTAGGAGAGACCCAGTACTTC.

This chain uses TRBV19 with TRBJ1-4; D not certain. V gave up 6 bases and J gave up 0 bases, with 14 bases separating them. The CDR3 totals 16 residues. The germline CDR1 and CDR2 sequences are LNHDA and SQIVND (reference sequence). The CDR3, as DNA: TGTGCCAGTAGATCCCCCTTCGGGCCAACTAATGAAAAACTGTTTTTT. Its translation is CASRSPFGPTNEKLFF.

The V gene is TRBV28, the J gene TRBJ2-1; D gene unclear. Germline values: CDR1 MDHEN, CDR2 SYDVKM. The CDR3 contains 16 residues. V was clipped by 5 bases and J by 2 bases, with 16 bases between them. The CDR3 nucleotides are TGTGCCAGCAGTCCAGGCGGTAGGGTAACCTACAATGAGCAGTTCTTC. Translation gives CASSPGGRVTYNEQFF.

The chain is built from TRBV6-6 and TRBJ2-2; D may be TRBD2 (7 bases). Germline V lookup: CDR1 MNHNY, CDR2 SVGAGI (reference sequence). This CDR3 comprises 15 residues. V lost 6 bases, J lost 6 bases, and 17 bases lay in between. This chain's CDR3 is CASRLGGGSSGELFF. The CDR3 coding sequence is TGTGCCAGCAGACTTGGGGGGGGCTCATCCGGGGAGCTGTTTTTT.

To note about this clone: Additional DNA sequences in this sample encode the identical CDR3. V is TRBV10-3 and J is TRBJ2-3; D gene unclear. The CDR3 spans 12 residues. The V gene's germline CDR1 is ENHRY and CDR2 SYGVKD. V lost 4 bases to trimming and J lost 0 bases, with 2 bases between them. The CDR3 bases are TGTGCCATCAGTGCGAGCACAGATACGCAGTATTTT. This gives the protein CAISASTDTQYF.

This chain connects TRBV5-6 to TRBJ2-7, with 7 bases fitting TRBD1. CDR3 length equals 13 residues. The junction had 4 bases not matched to a gene; V was cut back by 2 bases and J by 5 bases. CDR1 is SGHDT and CDR2 is YYEEEE in the germline V gene. The CDR3 coding sequence is TGTGCCAGCAGCTTCTTGGGACAGCACGAGCAGTACTTC. Protein product: CASSFLGQHEQYF.

The chain joins TRBV6-4 to TRBJ1-2, with 7 bases identical to TRBD1. J gave up 8 bases and V 6 bases, and 9 bases lay outside the gene matches. Germline values: CDR1 MRHNA, CDR2 SNTAGT. The CDR3 runs to 13 residues. The CDR3 is CASSEQGTAGYTF. The CDR3 DNA reads TGTGCCAGCAGCGAACAGGGGACAGCGGGCTACACCTTC.

This chain links TRBV28 with TRBJ1-5; 9 positions match TRBD1. This CDR3 comprises 15 residues. Germline lookup yields CDR1 MDHEN and CDR2 SYDVKM. Unmatched junction bases numbered 5, after V lost 5 bases and J lost 3 bases. The CDR3, as DNA: TGTGCCAGCAGTCCAGACAGGGGGAACAATCAGCCCCAGCATTTT. The encoded protein is CASSPDRGNNQPQHF. The whole variable domain, remainder taken from reference TRBV28 and TRBJ1-5, is DVKVTQSSRYLVKRTGEKVFLECVQDMDHENMFWYRQDPGLGLRLIYFSYDVKMKEKGDIPEGYSVSREKKERFSLILESASTNQTSMYLCASSPDRGNNQPQHFGDGTRLSIL.